This entry lists 15 T cell receptor beta chains sequenced from one sample in a study of T-cell reconstitution after alpha-beta-depleted transplantation in children. Researchers prepared the TCRbeta library using unique molecular identifiers, the study reports. TCRdb reprocessed the PCR reads with MiXCR, giving one entry per CDR3 protein. The repertoire includes hundreds of thousands of distinct CDR3 sequences, around 9.6% of them detected once, and about a tenth sits in the top ten. The specimen was PBMCs from the stem cell graft donor, collected from the stem cell graft. The receptors originated from a human donor who donated a stem cell graft to a child with SCID.

The CDR3 DNA sequence: TGTGCCAGGGCCGTTGGGCCGACAGGCTACAATGAGCAGTTCTTC. This gives the protein CARAVGPTGYNEQFF. V gene TRBV19 combines with J gene TRBJ2-1; tentatively, D is TRBD1 (6 bases). The CDR3 is made up of 15 amino acids. Germline assignment: CDR1 LNHDA and CDR2 SQIVND (reference sequence). V was clipped by 9 bases and J by 3 bases, with 18 bases between them. The variable domain in full, completed from reference TRBV19 and TRBJ2-1, reads DGGITQSPKYLFRKEGQNVTLSCEQNLNHDAMYWYRQDPGQGLRLIYYSQIVNDFQKGDIAEGYSVSREKKESFPLTVTSAQKNPTAFYLCARAVGPTGYNEQFFGPGTRLTVL.

This chain links TRBV11-2 with TRBJ2-1; TRBD2 matches at 8 bases. The CDR3 spans 18 residues. The V segment lost 5 bases and the J segment 0 bases; nucleotides outside the gene matches: 12. Per the germline V gene, CDR1 is SGHAT and CDR2 is FQNNGV. The chain's CDR3 is CASSRTREGGGSYNEQFF. In DNA, the CDR3 is TGTGCCAGCAGCAGGACCCGGGAGGGCGGGGGCTCCTACAATGAGCAGTTCTTC.

This clonotype was found a few times. V is TRBV20-1 and J is TRBJ2-1, with D tentatively TRBD1 (5 bases). Germline V gene lookup returns CDR1 DFQATT and CDR2 SNEGSKA (reference sequence). The germline V and J ends were trimmed by 1 base and 16 bases, with 17 bases remaining between them. This CDR3 has 12 amino acids. The CDR3 sequence: CSARALGQSGFF. The CDR3, as DNA: TGCAGTGCTAGAGCGCTGGGGCAATCGGGTTTCTTC.

This clonotype has only a few counts. The chain uses TRBV20-1 and TRBJ2-7, with D tentatively TRBD1 (6 bases). Trimming removed 6 bases at V and 7 bases at J, with 25 bases between. This CDR3 contains 15 residues. Germline lookup yields CDR1 DFQATT and CDR2 SNEGSKA (reference sequence). This CDR3 is CSAPVGGSGVWEQYF. CDR3 bases: TGCAGTGCCCCGGTGGGCGGCTCAGGGGTATGGGAGCAGTACTTC.

This clonotype has only a few counts. The chain carries TRBV20-1 and TRBJ2-4; D ambiguous. With 0 bases removed from V and 6 bases from J, the gap between germline ends came to 12 bases. The CDR3 sequence is 14 residues long. Germline V gives CDR1 DFQATT, CDR2 SNEGSKA (reference sequence). For the CDR3, the DNA is TGCAGTGCTAGAGATGGCGTGGGAAGAAACATTCAGTACTTC. Encoded protein: CSARDGVGRNIQYF.

The table lists this clonotype with a few counts. This chain joins TRBV20-1 and TRBJ2-1, with TRBD2 matching over 11 bases. CDR3 length: 14 residues. Germline assignment: CDR1 DFQATT and CDR2 SNEGSKA (reference sequence). V lost 6 bases and J lost 2; bases outside the gene matches: 3. The CDR3 reads CSAHSGGAYNEQFF. CDR3 coding DNA: TGCAGTGCGCATAGCGGGGGGGCCTACAATGAGCAGTTCTTC.

Ten or more counts support this clonotype. V usage is TRBV7-6 and J usage is TRBJ2-3, with TRBD2 identical over 14 bases. Trimming cost V 5 bases and J 0 bases; bases outside gene matches: 13. The CDR3 runs to 20 residues. Germline loops: CDR1 SGHVS, CDR2 FNYEAQ. DNA of the CDR3: TGTGCCAGCAGCCGCCGGACTAGCGGGGGGACAAATCCGAGCACAGATACGCAGTATTTT. It yields the protein CASSRRTSGGTNPSTDTQYF.

In regard to this clonotype: A much larger clone lies one base from this, so it may be a read error. V is TRBV4-2 and J is TRBJ2-3, with 10 bases fitting TRBD1. Germline assignment: CDR1 LGHNA and CDR2 YNFKEQ. The length of the CDR3 is 16 residues. As DNA, the CDR3 is TGTGCCAGCAGCCAAGAAGGACAGGGGGAAACAGGTACGCAGTATTTT. As protein: CASSQEGQGETGTQYF.

This clonotype was picked up a small number of times. The V and J genes are TRBV7-9 and TRBJ1-1; D is undetermined. V lost 6 bases, J lost 7 bases, and 12 bases lay in between. The germline V gene has CDR1 SEHNR and CDR2 FQNEAQ (reference sequence). The CDR3 has 12 amino acids. CDR3 in amino acids: CASSSTRNEAFF. CDR3 nucleotides: TGTGCCAGCAGTTCGACAAGAAATGAAGCTTTCTTT.

This clonotype was seen many times. The chain employs TRBV5-1 and TRBJ2-7; 11 nucleotides agree with TRBD2. Trimming removed 0 bases from V and 4 bases from J; junction bases left unmatched: 3. Germline V gives CDR1 SGHRS, CDR2 YFSETQ. The CDR3 runs 15 residues. The DNA for the CDR3 is TGCGCCAGCAGCTTGGAAGGGACTAGCGGTTACGAGCAGTACTTC. Translating it yields CASSLEGTSGYEQYF.

This chain connects TRBV7-9 to TRBJ1-1, with D possibly being TRBD1 (5 bases). The CDR3 consists of 14 residues. Germline V gene sequence: CDR1 SEHNR, CDR2 FQNEAQ (reference sequence). Trimming took off 10 bases at V and 3 bases at J, with 18 bases between the two ends. CDR3 coding DNA: TGTGCCACCCGACCTCGAGGGGAGGACACTGAAGCTTTCTTT. It specifies CATRPRGEDTEAFF.

The gene calls are TRBV20-1 and TRBJ2-7, with TRBD1 as a possible D gene (6 bases). CDR1 is DFQATT, CDR2 SNEGSKA, per germline (reference sequence). V was pared by 5 bases and J by 2 bases, with 16 bases between. The CDR3 spans 14 residues. The CDR3 sequence: CSAPRGRGPYEQYF. Here the CDR3 DNA reads TGCAGTGCTCCCCGCGGCAGGGGCCCCTACGAGCAGTACTTC.

In regard to this clonotype: Possible read error: a much larger clone is one base away. The chain is built from TRBV29-1 and TRBJ2-2; TRBD1 might be the D (5 bases). V was trimmed by 3 bases and J by 9 bases, leaving 14 bases between them. The germline V gene has CDR1 SQVTM and CDR2 ANQGSEA. This CDR3 comprises 13 residues. CDR3 coding DNA: TGCAGCGTTGAGATGGACATCCCCTGGGAGCTGTTTTTT. It is translated as CSVEMDIPWELFF.

In its sample, this clonotype was seen a few times. The CDR3 is CASSPPVGGGSYNEQFF. The CDR3 DNA sequence: TGTGCCAGCTCACCACCGGTGGGGGGGGGATCCTACAATGAGCAGTTCTTC. V is TRBV18 and J is TRBJ2-1; 7 bases match TRBD2. V lost 0 bases and J lost 1; bases outside the gene matches: 6. Germline V lookup: CDR1 KGHSH, CDR2 LQKENI. The CDR3 loop spans 17 amino acids.

The gene calls are TRBV9 and TRBJ2-1; 8 bases agree with TRBD2. J gave up 9 bases and V 0 bases, and 8 bases lay outside the gene matches. From germline, CDR1 is SGDLS and CDR2 YYNGEE. There are 15 residues in the CDR3. The CDR3 sequence is CASSVGDGLAGEQFF. The CDR3 bases are TGTGCCAGCAGCGTAGGAGATGGACTAGCTGGTGAGCAGTTCTTC.